Sequencing of this T cell receptor (beta chain) was carried out in a study of CD8+ T cells in alopecia areata. General study results and limits: Although TCR sharing was seen in mice, sharing across patients was less clear, possibly for HLA-related reasons.

Treatment described: oral pan-JAK inhibitor, 5-10 mg twice daily. Extracted from the samples, RNA was reverse transcribed into cDNA to serve as the sequencing template. Data came from immunoSEQ multiplex PCR; TCRdb stores just in-frame clones and leaves some out. The sample has 180,000 or so clones; roughly 58% are singletons. The germline CDR1 and CDR2 sequences are MNHEY and SVGAGI. Trimming left V 0 bases short and J 1 base short, with 9 bases between. The length of the CDR3 is 15 residues. About this clone: Its antigen is as yet unknown.

The sequence was collected from a human donor with alopecia areata. Sample: CD4+ T cells sorted from blood, taken between weeks 55 and 65, from a patient treated with tofacitinib. V usage is TRBV6-5 and J usage is TRBJ2-5; weak D call: TRBD1 (5 bases). CDR3 sequence reads: CASSYSGRAQETQYF. CDR3 bases: TGTGCCAGCAGTTACTCCGGCAGGGCCCAAGAGACCCAGTACTTC.